This T cell receptor (beta chain) was profiled in a study of blood T cell repertoires in COVID-19. Study-wide context: Sources were T cells, B-cell-depleted T cells, or PBMCs; the material itself was cDNA or gDNA.

The study drew participants aged about 18 to 89 years from roughly 25 US areas. CDR3 length equals 15 residues. The V and J ends lost 3 bases and 3 bases, in that order; junction bases with no gene match: 5. The germline gives CDR1 MNHEY, CDR2 SMNVEV (reference sequence). Assay: immunoSEQ multiplex PCR; the TCRdb copy retains only in-frame clones and omits some. The repertoire includes 350,000 or so clones, approximately 83% of them detected once, and around 4% sits in the top ten. Sample: PBMCs or T cells enriched from blood (not recorded which). This chain links TRBV27 with TRBJ2-1, with 7 bases lining up with TRBD1. The TCR comes from a woman aged 40 to 50 with acute COVID-19. This CDR3 reads CASSFTSGGYNEQFF. In DNA form, the CDR3 reads TGTGCCAGCAGTTTTACGTCAGGGGGCTACAATGAGCAGTTCTTC.